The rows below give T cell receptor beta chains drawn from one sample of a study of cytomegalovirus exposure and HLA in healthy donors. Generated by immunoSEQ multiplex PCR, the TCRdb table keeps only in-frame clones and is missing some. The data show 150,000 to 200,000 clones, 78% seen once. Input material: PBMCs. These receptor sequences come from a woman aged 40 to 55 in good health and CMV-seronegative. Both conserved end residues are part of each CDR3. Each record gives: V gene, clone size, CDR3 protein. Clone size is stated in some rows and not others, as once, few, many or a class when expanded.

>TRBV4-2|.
CASSLQGGEKLFF
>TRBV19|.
CASSVWTGRSEAFF
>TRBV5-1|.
CASRQGDYYGYTF
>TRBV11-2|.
CASSLSDQGSWPLHF
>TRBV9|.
CASSVGLTGINSPLHF
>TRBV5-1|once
CASTMGGGFSYNEQFF
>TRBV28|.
CASRPGGELDEQFF
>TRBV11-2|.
CASSLNRYTEAFF
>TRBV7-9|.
CASSSPQGQGAKYNEQFF
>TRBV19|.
CATNNIIRGNTEAFF
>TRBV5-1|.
CASSLESLAGETQYF
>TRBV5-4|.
CASSFPGSAYEQYF
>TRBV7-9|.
CASSSGTGINSPLHF
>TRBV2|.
CASSRGTSGYEQYF
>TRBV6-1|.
CASSEIGQGLAYGYTF
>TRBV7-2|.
CASSLSGGGGANEQFF
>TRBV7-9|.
CASSLGGSQPQHF
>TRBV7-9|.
CASSPQGGLLSYEQYF
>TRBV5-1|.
CASSLAAGARDTQYF
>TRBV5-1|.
CASSVTGRSNQPQHF
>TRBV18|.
CASSPSQRGDLETQYF